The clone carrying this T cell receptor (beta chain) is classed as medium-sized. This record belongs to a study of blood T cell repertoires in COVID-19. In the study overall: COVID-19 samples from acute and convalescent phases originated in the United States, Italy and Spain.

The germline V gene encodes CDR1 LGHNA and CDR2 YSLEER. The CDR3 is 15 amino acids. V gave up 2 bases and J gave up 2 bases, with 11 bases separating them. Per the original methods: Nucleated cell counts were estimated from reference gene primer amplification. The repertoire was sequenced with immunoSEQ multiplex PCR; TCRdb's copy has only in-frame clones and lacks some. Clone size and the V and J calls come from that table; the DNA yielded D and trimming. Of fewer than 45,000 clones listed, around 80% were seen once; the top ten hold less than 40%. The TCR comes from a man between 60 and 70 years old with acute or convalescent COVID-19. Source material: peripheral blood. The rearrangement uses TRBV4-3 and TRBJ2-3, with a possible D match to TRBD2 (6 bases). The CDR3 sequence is CASSQSGLNTDTQYF. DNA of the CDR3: TGCGCCAGCAGCCAATCGGGACTCAACACAGATACGCAGTATTTT.